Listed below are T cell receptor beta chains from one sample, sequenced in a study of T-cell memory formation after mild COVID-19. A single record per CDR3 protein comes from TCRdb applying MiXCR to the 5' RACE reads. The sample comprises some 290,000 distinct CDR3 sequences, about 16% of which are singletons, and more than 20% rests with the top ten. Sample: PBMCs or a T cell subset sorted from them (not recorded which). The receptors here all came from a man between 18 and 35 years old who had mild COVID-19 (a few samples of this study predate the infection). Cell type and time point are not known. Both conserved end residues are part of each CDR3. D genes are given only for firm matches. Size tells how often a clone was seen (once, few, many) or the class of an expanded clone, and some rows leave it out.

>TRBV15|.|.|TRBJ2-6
TGTGCCACCAGCAGAGATGCGGTCTCTGGGGCCAACGTCCTGACTTTC
CATSRDAVSGANVLTF
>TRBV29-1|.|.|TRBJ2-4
TGCAGCGTTGAAGACCGGGATGAACTGGACATTCAGTACTTC
CSVEDRDELDIQYF
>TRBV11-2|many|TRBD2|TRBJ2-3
TGTGCCAGCACCCTAAGCGGGGGGGCCATAGATACGCAGTATTTT
CASTLSGGAIDTQYF
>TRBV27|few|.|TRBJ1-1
TGTGCCAGCAGTTTCGGACCGGGGGAGATGAACACTGAAGCTTTCTTT
CASSFGPGEMNTEAFF
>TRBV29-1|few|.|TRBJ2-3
TGCAGCGCCGGGGTGAAACGGGATACGCAGTATTTT
CSAGVKRDTQYF
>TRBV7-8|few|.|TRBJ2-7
TGTGCCAGCAGCTCCTATCAGGGACTCGCGACCTCCTACGAGCAGTACTTC
CASSSYQGLATSYEQYF
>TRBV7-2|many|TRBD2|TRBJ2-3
TGTGCCAGCAGCCGGAGCGGGGGGACAGATACGCAGTATTTT
CASSRSGGTDTQYF
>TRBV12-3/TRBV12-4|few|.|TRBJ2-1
TGTGCCAGCAGTCTACGACTGGGGAATGAGCAGTTCTTC
CASSLRLGNEQFF
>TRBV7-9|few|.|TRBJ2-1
TGTGCCAGCAACGGGGGTAGCTCCTACAATGAGCAGTTCTTC
CASNGGSSYNEQFF
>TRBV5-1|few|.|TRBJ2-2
TGCGCCACCTGGCGGGACACCTCATGGGCGAACACCGGGGAGCTGTTTTTT
CATWRDTSWANTGELFF
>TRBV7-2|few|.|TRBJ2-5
TGTGCCAGCTCCTTTAACTGGGGCGGGGAAGAGACCCAGTACTTC
CASSFNWGGEETQYF
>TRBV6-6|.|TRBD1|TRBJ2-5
TGTGCCAGCAGGAGTCCGACAGGGGAACAAGAGACCCAGTACTTC
CASRSPTGEQETQYF
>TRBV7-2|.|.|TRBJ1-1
TGTGCCAGCAGCAAGACAGCGAACACTGAAGCTTTCTTT
CASSKTANTEAFF
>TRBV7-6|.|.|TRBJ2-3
TGTGCCAGCAACCGGGGGCCCACAGATACGCAGTATTTT
CASNRGPTDTQYF
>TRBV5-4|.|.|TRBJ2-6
TGTGCCAGCAGCTTGGTATCGGCAGGCCGAAACCTCCTGACTTTC
CASSLVSAGRNLLTF
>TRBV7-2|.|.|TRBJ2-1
TGTGCCAGCAGTCCGGGACGGTTATACAATGAGCAGTTCTTC
CASSPGRLYNEQFF
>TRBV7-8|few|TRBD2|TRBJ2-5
TGTGCCAGCAGCCCAAGGGCCTGGACTAGCCAAGAGACCCAGTACTTC
CASSPRAWTSQETQYF
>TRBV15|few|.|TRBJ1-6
TGTGCCACCAGCCCCCGGACGGAGGGGTCACCCCTCCACTTT
CATSPRTEGSPLHF
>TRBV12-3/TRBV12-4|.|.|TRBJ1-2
TGTGCCAGCAGTTTACGAGGGGATTATGGCTACACCTTC
CASSLRGDYGYTF
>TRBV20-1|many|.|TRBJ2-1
TGCAGTGCTGCCCGGGACCCTGGGGATGAGCAGTTCTTC
CSAARDPGDEQFF
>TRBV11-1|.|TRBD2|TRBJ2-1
TGTGCCAGCAGCTCGCAAGGGGCCGCCTCCGGGACTAGCTCCTACAATGAGCAGTTCTTC
CASSSQGAASGTSSYNEQFF
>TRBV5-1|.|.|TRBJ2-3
TGCGCCAGCAGCTCACAGGGGAGGGATACGCAGTATTTT
CASSSQGRDTQYF
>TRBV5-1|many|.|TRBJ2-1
TGCGCCAGCAGCTTGGGCGACAGTTCGGCGATTCTTGAGCAGTTCTTC
CASSLGDSSAILEQFF
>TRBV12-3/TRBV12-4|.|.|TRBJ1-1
TGTGCCAGCACCCTCCAGCGGGACACTGAAGCTTTCTTT
CASTLQRDTEAFF
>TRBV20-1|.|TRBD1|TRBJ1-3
TGCAGTGCTAGAGAAGGGGGCTACCTCTCTGGAAACACCATATATTTT
CSAREGGYLSGNTIYF
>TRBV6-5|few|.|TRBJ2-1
TGTGCCAGCAGTTACTCGACGTGGGGGAGCGACCCCTACAATGAGCAGTTCTTC
CASSYSTWGSDPYNEQFF
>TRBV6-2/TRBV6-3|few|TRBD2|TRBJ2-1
TGTGCCAGCAGTCCGGGACTAGCGGGGGGCCACTACAATGAGCAGTTCTTC
CASSPGLAGGHYNEQFF
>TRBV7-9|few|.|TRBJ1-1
TGTGCCAGCAGCTTGGCGGGGGCCGACACTGAAGCTTTCTTT
CASSLAGADTEAFF
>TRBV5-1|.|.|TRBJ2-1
TGCGCCAGCAGCTCTAGGAATGGCATTACCCCTTCCAATGAGCAGTTCTTC
CASSSRNGITPSNEQFF
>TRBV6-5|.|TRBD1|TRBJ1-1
TGTGCCAGCAGCCGCGCAGGGGGCACTGAAGCTTTCTTT
CASSRAGGTEAFF
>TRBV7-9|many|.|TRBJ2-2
TGTGCCAGCAGCTCCGGGGGAGACGGGGAGCTGTTTTTT
CASSSGGDGELFF
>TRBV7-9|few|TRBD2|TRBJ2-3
TGTGCCAGCAGCGCAACTAGCGGGGGGCATAGTGGAGATACGCAGTATTTT
CASSATSGGHSGDTQYF
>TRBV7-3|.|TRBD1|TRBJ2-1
TGTGCCAGCAGACCCGAGGCAGGGGGCGAGCAGTTCTTC
CASRPEAGGEQFF
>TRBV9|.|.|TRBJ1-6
TGTGCCAGCAGCGTACCAGGGATCGGATCACCCCTCCACTTT
CASSVPGIGSPLHF
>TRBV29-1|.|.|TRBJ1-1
TGCAGCGTTGAAGGACAGAGGAACACTGAAGCTTTCTTT
CSVEGQRNTEAFF
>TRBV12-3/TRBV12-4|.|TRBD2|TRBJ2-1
TGTGCCAGCAGTCCCACGGGGCGGGGGGCTTACAATGAGCAGTTCTTC
CASSPTGRGAYNEQFF
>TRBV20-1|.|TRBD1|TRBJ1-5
TGCAGTGCTCAGGCAGGGGGCGGACAGCCCCAGCATTTT
CSAQAGGGQPQHF
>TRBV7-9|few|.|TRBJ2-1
TGTGCCAGCAGCTTGGGAGACAGCACTCCTTTATACAATGAGCAGTTCTTC
CASSLGDSTPLYNEQFF
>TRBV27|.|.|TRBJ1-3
TGTGCCAGCAGACAGGGACCTCTTGGAAACACCATATATTTT
CASRQGPLGNTIYF
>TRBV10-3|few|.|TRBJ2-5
TGTGCCATCAGTGAGCCGACCCAGGAGACCCAGTACTTC
CAISEPTQETQYF
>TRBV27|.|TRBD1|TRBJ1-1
TGTGCCAGCAGTTTTACAGGGGCAGGCGCTGAAGCTTTCTTT
CASSFTGAGAEAFF
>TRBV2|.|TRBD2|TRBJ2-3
TGTGCCAGCAGCCCGACTAGCGGGGGGTTCACAGATACGCAGTATTTT
CASSPTSGGFTDTQYF